The rows below give T cell receptor beta chains drawn from one sample of a study of PD-L1 blockade in urothelial cancer. Method: immunoSEQ multiplex PCR; TCRdb's copy keeps in-frame clones and lacks some. Of over 20,000 clones listed, more than 75% are singletons. This sample comprised PBMCs, obtained around atezolizumab (anti-PD-L1) treatment. Source of these receptors: a woman aged 55 to 70 with urothelial cancer. The CDR3 runs from the conserved cysteine through the conserved F or W. A D gene is named only where the DNA matches it firmly. Some rows mark clone size as missing; the rest say once, few, many or name a class of expanded clone.

CASSLADTSTDTQYF,TGTGCCAGCAGTCTAGCAGATACTAGCACAGATACGCAGTATTTT,TRBV6-5,.,.,15,TRBJ2-3
CASSLGADTQYF,TGTGCCAGCAGCTTGGGCGCAGATACGCAGTATTTT,TRBV5-4,.,.,12,TRBJ2-3
CASRLAGIYEQYF,TGTGCCAGCAGACTAGCGGGGATCTACGAGCAGTACTTC,TRBV6-6,TRBD2,.,13,TRBJ2-7
CASSGRPGQGLSGNTIYF,TGTGCCAGCAGCGGGAGACCGGGACAGGGCCTCTCTGGAAACACCATATATTTT,TRBV9,TRBD1,.,18,TRBJ1-3
CASSSQGQNYEQYF,TGTGCCAGCAGCTCCCAGGGACAAAACTACGAGCAGTACTTC,TRBV7-2,.,.,14,TRBJ2-7
CASSFGRDNNEQFF,TGTGCCAGCAGCTTTGGACGGGATAACAATGAGCAGTTCTTC,TRBV11-1,.,once,14,TRBJ2-1
CASSPLLVYPLNYGYTF,TGTGCCAGCTCACCACTCTTGGTGTACCCCCTAAACTATGGCTACACCTTC,TRBV18,.,.,17,TRBJ1-2
CASSLLSQREPNNEQFF,TGTGCCAGCAGTTTACTGTCCCAGCGGGAGCCCAACAATGAGCAGTTCTTC,TRBV27,TRBD2,.,17,TRBJ2-1
CASSISGGTQYF,TGTGCCAGTAGTATAAGCGGGGGAACGCAGTATTTT,TRBV19,TRBD2,.,12,TRBJ2-3
CASSRTSGRAYEQYF,TGTGCCAGCAGCCGAACCAGCGGGAGGGCCTACGAGCAGTACTTC,TRBV5-4,TRBD2,few,15,TRBJ2-7
CASSPGGRSYYGYTF,TGTGCCAGCAGCCCCGGTGGGCGATCGTACTATGGCTACACCTTC,TRBV7-9,.,.,15,TRBJ1-2
CASSFGLAGPLSYNEQFF,TGTGCCAGCAGTTTCGGGCTAGCGGGACCTCTCTCCTACAATGAGCAGTTCTTC,TRBV28,TRBD2,.,18,TRBJ2-1
CASSLEGDSSYNSPLHF,TGTGCCAGCAGCTTGGAGGGGGACAGCTCCTATAATTCACCCCTCCACTTT,TRBV5-6,TRBD1,.,17,TRBJ1-6
CAISESSREDGELFF,TGTGCCATCAGTGAGTCGAGCAGGGAGGACGGGGAGCTGTTTTTT,TRBV10-3,.,.,15,TRBJ2-2
CASPEPLGADTQYF,TGTGCCAGCCCGGAACCCCTTGGAGCAGATACGCAGTATTTT,TRBV6-4,.,.,14,TRBJ2-3
CASSGPSATNEKLFF,TGTGCCAGCAGCGGCCCGAGTGCAACTAATGAAAAACTGTTTTTT,TRBV9,.,.,15,TRBJ1-4
CASSLGDRTEAFF,TGTGCCAGCAGCTTAGGGGACAGAACTGAAGCTTTCTTT,TRBV11-2,TRBD1,.,13,TRBJ1-1
CASTFGRYSGNTIYF,TGTGCCAGCACCTTCGGGAGGTACTCTGGAAACACCATATATTTT,TRBV7-9,.,.,15,TRBJ1-3
CASSDPTGKPYNEQFF,TGTGCCAGCAGCGACCCTACAGGGAAACCCTACAATGAGCAGTTCTTC,TRBV9,.,.,16,TRBJ2-1
CASSPGTGPVYEQYF,TGCGCCAGCAGCCCTGGGACAGGGCCAGTCTACGAGCAGTACTTC,TRBV4-3,TRBD1,.,15,TRBJ2-7
CASSVGVPYEQYF,TGTGCCAGCAGCGTTGGAGTTCCCTACGAGCAGTACTTC,TRBV27,.,.,13,TRBJ2-7
CASSYRGFNTEAFF,TGTGCCAGCAGTTACCGGGGGTTCAACACTGAAGCTTTCTTT,TRBV6-5,.,.,14,TRBJ1-1
CASTLDRGRNQPQHF,TGTGCCAGTACCTTGGACAGGGGGCGCAATCAGCCCCAGCATTTT,TRBV19,TRBD1,.,15,TRBJ1-5
CASSEGETQYF,TGTGCCAGCAGCGAGGGGGAGACCCAGTACTTC,TRBV9,.,.,11,TRBJ2-5
CASTGTGAVWEQFF,TGCGCCAGCACCGGGACAGGAGCCGTGTGGGAGCAGTTCTTC,TRBV5-1,TRBD1,once,14,TRBJ2-1